These 10 T cell receptor beta chains were all obtained from the same sample, sequenced in a study of shared clonotypes between healthy human individuals. Repertoires were generated with immunoSEQ multiplex PCR, while TCRdb's copy carries only in-frame clones and drops some. This sample has 2 million to 2.5 million clones; 85% to 95% occur once, and the top ten carry 0.3% to 0.4%. Specimen: naive CD4+ T cells from PBMCs. Subset denoted: CD45RA+ positively selected. The source is a man younger than 35 in good health. Some clones in this sample may be carry-over from other donors' samples.

The chain joins TRBV5-4 to TRBJ2-5, with D possibly matching TRBD2 (5 bases). The CDR3 contains 13 residues. Germline loops: CDR1 SGHNT, CDR2 YYREEE (reference sequence). V was pared by 3 bases and J by 3 bases, with 9 bases between. CDR3 amino acids: CASSSRAEETQYF. In DNA form, the CDR3 reads TGTGCCAGCAGCTCGCGGGCTGAAGAGACCCAGTACTTC. Drawing the rest from reference TRBV5-4 and TRBJ2-5, the complete variable domain is ETGVTQSPTHLIKTRGQQVTLRCSSQSGHNTVSWYQQALGQGPQFIFQYYREEENGRGNFPPRFSGLQFPNYSSELNVNALELDDSALYLCASSSRAEETQYFGPGTRLLVL.

This sequence joins TRBV5-1 and TRBJ2-2, with 9 bases aligning to TRBD2. V dropped 4 bases and J dropped 7; count of bases not matched to a gene: 17. Germline CDR1 SGHRS, CDR2 YFSETQ. The CDR3 covers 18 residues. The CDR3 is CASSDPGLAQKGIGELFF. CDR3 coding DNA: TGCGCCAGCAGCGATCCGGGACTAGCCCAGAAAGGGATCGGGGAGCTGTTTTTT.

The genes are TRBV6-1 and TRBJ1-5; maybe TRBD1 (5 bases). The germline V gene encodes CDR1 MNHNS and CDR2 SASEGT. The ends were cut back, 0 bases at V and 7 bases at J, with 16 bases in the middle. CDR3 size: 16 residues. CDR3 residues: CASSEAGRRGGQPQHF. Written as DNA, the CDR3 is TGTGCCAGCAGTGAAGCAGGTCGGAGGGGAGGACAGCCCCAGCATTTT.

Worth noting for this clone: Other DNA sequences in this specimen translate into the identical CDR3. The V call is TRBV15, the J call TRBJ2-7; no firm D call. Per the germline V gene, CDR1 is LNHNV and CDR2 is YYDKDF (reference sequence). This CDR3 region has 15 residues. The germline V and J ends were trimmed by 0 bases and 2 bases, with 11 bases remaining between them. Here the CDR3 reads CATSRDPGTTYEQYF. The CDR3 DNA sequence: TGTGCCACCAGCAGAGATCCGGGTACCACCTACGAGCAGTACTTC.

The chain recombines TRBV4-1 with TRBJ2-3; the match to TRBD2 covers 7 bases. The CDR3 contains 15 residues. J lost 3 bases, V lost 0 bases, and 3 bases had no gene match. CDR1 is MGHRA, CDR2 YSYEKL, per germline. The CDR3 coding sequence is TGCGCCAGCAGCCAAGAGCTAGCGGAAACAGATACGCAGTATTTT. Amino acids: CASSQELAETDTQYF.

The chain uses TRBV9 and TRBJ1-3; maybe TRBD1 (6 bases). V dropped 4 bases and J dropped 2 bases, with 10 bases sitting between them. The CDR3 runs 14 residues. Germline V CDR1 and CDR2: SGDLS, YYNGEE. CDR3: CASSPQGTGNTIYF. The CDR3 DNA sequence: TGTGCCAGCAGCCCCCAGGGGACTGGAAACACCATATATTTT.

The rearrangement uses TRBV10-3 and TRBJ2-7; D call uncertain. The CDR3 sequence is 14 residues long. Germline V CDR1 and CDR2: ENHRY, SYGVKD. The germline V and J ends were trimmed by 7 bases and 5 bases, with 18 bases remaining between them. CDR3 sequence: CAITPGPPGHEQYF. The CDR3 bases are TGTGCCATCACCCCCGGGCCCCCCGGCCACGAGCAGTACTTC.

V and J are TRBV5-1 and TRBJ2-1; D is perhaps TRBD2 (5 bases). The CDR3 spans 14 residues. V was trimmed by 8 bases and J by 0 bases, leaving 12 bases between them. Germline V lookup: CDR1 SGHRS, CDR2 YFSETQ. CDR3 in DNA: TGCGCCAGTGGACTGCCTAGCTCCTACAATGAGCAGTTCTTC. It specifies CASGLPSSYNEQFF.

The chain joins TRBV2 to TRBJ1-5; D gene unclear. Germline V gene lookup returns CDR1 SNHLY and CDR2 FYNNEI. The CDR3 totals 15 residues. Between the trimmed V and J ends, which lost 6 bases and 6 bases, there was a span of 18 bases. CDR3 DNA sequence: TGTGCCAGCAGCCGGGGTAGGTTAGAAGGTCAGCCCCAGCATTTT. This codes for CASSRGRLEGQPQHF.

The chain recombines TRBV10-3 with TRBJ2-1; 7 nucleotides align to TRBD1. CDR3 length equals 12 residues. The junction had 3 bases not matched to a gene; V was cut back by 4 bases and J by 9 bases. Germline CDR1 ENHRY, CDR2 SYGVKD. Written as DNA, the CDR3 is TGTGCCATCAGTGCCTCAGGGGGTGAGCAGTTCTTC. Translated: CAISASGGEQFF.